Sequencing of this T cell receptor (beta chain) was carried out in a study of lymphopenia after photon versus proton radiotherapy. The V gene's germline CDR1 is MNHEY and CDR2 SVGAGI. The CDR3 runs to 14 residues. The V end lost 6 bases, the J end lost 7 bases, and 15 bases lay between the germline ends. This table comes from immunoSEQ multiplex PCR, and its TCRdb copy is limited to in-frame clones, with some not included. The table lists tens of thousands of clones, 84% of them singletons. This TCR was recovered from a man in his 60s with pancreatic cancer. Sequenced here: peripheral blood, sampled from a patient treated with proton-based radiotherapy. The chain combines TRBV6-5 with TRBJ1-4; TRBD1 might be the D (5 bases). Written as DNA, the CDR3 is TGTGCCAGCAGGGACACCGGTTGGAGTGAAAAACTGTTTTTT. Translating it yields CASRDTGWSEKLFF.